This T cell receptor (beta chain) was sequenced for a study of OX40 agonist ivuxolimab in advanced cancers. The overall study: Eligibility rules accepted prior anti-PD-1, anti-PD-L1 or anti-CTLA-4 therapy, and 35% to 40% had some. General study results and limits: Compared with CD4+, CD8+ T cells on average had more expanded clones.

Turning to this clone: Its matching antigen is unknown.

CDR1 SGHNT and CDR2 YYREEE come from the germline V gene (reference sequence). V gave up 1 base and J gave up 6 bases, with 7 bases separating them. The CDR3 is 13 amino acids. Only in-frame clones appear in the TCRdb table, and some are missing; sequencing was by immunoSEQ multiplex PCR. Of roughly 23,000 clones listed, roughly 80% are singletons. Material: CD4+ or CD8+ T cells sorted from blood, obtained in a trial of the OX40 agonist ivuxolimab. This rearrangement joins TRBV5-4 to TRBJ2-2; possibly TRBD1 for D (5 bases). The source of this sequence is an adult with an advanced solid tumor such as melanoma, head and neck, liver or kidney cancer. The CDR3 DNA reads TGTGCCAGCAGCTTGCAGGGTGCCGGGGAGCTGTTTTTT. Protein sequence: CASSLQGAGELFF.